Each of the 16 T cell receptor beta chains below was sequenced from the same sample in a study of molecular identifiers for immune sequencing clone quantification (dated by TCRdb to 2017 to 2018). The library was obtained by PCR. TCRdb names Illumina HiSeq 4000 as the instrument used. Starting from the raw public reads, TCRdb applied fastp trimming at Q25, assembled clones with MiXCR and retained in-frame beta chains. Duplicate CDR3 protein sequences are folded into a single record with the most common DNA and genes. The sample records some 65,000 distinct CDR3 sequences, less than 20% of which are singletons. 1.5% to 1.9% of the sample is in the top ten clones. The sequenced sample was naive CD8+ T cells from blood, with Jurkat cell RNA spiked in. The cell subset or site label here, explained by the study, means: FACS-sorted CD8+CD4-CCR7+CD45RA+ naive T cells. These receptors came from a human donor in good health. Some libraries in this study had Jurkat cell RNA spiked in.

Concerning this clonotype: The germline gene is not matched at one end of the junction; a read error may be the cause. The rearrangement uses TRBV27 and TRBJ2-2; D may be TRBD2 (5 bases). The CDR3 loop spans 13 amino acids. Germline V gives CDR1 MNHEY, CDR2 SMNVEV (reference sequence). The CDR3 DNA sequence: TGTGCCAGCAGTTTGTTGGGCACCGGGGAGCTGCTTTTT. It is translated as CASSLLGTGELLF.

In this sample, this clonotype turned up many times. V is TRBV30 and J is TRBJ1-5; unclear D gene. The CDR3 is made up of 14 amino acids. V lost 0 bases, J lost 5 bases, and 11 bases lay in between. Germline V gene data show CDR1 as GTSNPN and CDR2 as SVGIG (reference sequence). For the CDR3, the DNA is TGTGCCTGGAGTGTACCCCCTATGGATCAGCCCCAGCATTTT. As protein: CAWSVPPMDQPQHF. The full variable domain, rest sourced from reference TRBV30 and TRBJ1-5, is SQTIHQWPATLVQPVGSPLSLECTVEGTSNPNLYWYRQAAGRGLQLLFYSVGIGQISSEVPQNLSASRPQDRQFILSSKKLLLSDSGFYLCAWSVPPMDQPQHFGDGTRLSIL.

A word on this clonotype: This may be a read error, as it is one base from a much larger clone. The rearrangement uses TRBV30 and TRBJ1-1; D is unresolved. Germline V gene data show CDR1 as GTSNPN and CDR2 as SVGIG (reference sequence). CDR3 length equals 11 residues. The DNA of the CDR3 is TGTGCCTGGAGTATGAACACTGAAGCTCTCTTT. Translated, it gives CAWSMNTEALF.

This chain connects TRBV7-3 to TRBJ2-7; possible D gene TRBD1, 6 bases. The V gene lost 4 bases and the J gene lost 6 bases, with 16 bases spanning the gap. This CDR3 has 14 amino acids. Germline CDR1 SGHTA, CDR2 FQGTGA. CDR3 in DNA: TGTGCCAGCAGCTCTACAGGGAATGGGGCCGAGCAGTACTTC. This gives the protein CASSSTGNGAEQYF.

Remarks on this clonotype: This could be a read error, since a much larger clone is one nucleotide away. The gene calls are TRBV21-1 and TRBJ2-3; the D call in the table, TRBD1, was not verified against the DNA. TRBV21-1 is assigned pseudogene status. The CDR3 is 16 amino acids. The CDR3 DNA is TGTGCCAGCGGCAATGCAGGGGTAAAGTCATCAGATACGCAGTATTTT. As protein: CASGNAGVKSSDTQYF.

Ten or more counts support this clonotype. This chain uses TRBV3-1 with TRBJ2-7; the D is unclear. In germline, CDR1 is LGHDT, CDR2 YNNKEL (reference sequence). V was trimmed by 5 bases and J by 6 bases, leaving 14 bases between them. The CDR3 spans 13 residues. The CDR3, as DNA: TGTGCCAGCAGCACCGGCGGTAGCTCCGAGCAGTACTTC. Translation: CASSTGGSSEQYF.

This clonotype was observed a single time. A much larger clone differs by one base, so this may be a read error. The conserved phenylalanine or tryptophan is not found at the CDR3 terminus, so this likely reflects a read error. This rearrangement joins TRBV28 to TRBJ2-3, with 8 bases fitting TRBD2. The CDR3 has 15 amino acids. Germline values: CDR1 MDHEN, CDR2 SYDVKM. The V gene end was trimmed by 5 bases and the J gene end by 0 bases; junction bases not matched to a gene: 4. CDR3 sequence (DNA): TGTGCCAGCAGTGAATTAGCGGGAAGCACAGATACGCAGTATTAT. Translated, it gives CASSELAGSTDTQYY.

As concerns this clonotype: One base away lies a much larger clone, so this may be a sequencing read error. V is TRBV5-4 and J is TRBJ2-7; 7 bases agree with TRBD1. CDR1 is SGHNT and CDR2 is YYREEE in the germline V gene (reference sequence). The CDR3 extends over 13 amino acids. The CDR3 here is CACSSWPGGEQYF. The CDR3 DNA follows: TGTGCCTGCAGCTCTTGGCCAGGGGGCGAGCAGTACTTC.

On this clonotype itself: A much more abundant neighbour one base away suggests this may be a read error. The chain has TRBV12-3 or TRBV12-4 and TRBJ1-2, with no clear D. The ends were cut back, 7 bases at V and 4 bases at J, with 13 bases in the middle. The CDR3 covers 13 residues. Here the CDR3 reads CASKEEGAYGYTF. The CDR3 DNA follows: TGTGCCAGCAAGGAGGAGGGCGCCTATGGCTACACCTTC.

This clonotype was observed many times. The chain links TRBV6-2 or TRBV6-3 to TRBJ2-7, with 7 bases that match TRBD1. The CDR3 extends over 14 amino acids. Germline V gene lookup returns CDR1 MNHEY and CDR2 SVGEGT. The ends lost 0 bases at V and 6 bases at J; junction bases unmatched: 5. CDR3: CASSYSRQGPEQYF. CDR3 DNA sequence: TGTGCCAGCAGTTACTCCCGACAGGGTCCCGAGCAGTACTTC.

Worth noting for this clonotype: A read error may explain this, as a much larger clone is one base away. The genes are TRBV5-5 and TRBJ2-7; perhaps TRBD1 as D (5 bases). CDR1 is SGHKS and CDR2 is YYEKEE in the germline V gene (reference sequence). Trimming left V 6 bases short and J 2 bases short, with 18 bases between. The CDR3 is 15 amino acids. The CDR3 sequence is CASTPRAGLTYEQYF. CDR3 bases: TGTGCCAGCACCCCCAGGGCAGGGTTGACCTACGAGCAGTACTTC.

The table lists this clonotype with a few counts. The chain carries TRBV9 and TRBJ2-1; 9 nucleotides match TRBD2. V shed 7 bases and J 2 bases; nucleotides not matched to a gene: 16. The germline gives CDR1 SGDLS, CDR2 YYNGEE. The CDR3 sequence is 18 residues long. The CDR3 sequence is CASLKRASGDFPYNEQFF. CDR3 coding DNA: TGTGCCAGCCTCAAGCGGGCTAGCGGGGATTTTCCCTACAATGAGCAGTTCTTC. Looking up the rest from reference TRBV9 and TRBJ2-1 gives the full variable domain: DSGVTQTPKHLITATGQRVTLRCSPRSGDLSVYWYQQSLDQGLQFLIQYYNGEERAKGNILERFSAQQFPDLHSELNLSSLELGDSALYFCASLKRASGDFPYNEQFFGPGTRLTVL.

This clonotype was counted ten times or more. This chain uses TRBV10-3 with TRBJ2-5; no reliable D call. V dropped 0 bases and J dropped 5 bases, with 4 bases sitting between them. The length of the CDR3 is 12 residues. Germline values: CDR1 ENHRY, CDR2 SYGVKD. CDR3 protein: CAISESKETQYF. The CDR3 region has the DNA TGTGCCATCAGTGAGTCGAAGGAGACCCAGTACTTC.

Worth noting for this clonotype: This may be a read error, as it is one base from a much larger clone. As DNA, the CDR3 is TGTGCCACCAGCAGAGAAACTAGCGGGAGAGCATTCTACAATGAGCAGTTCTTC. Its protein is CATSRETSGRAFYNEQFF. The rearrangement links TRBV15 to TRBJ2-1, with TRBD2 identical over 11 bases. V shed 0 bases, J shed 3 bases, and the junction held 7 bases outside the gene matches. CDR1 and CDR2 from the germline V gene are LNHNV and YYDKDF (reference sequence). CDR3 length: 18 amino acids.

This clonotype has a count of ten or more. Here the CDR3 DNA reads TGTGCCAGCAGTCCAGCCGGACTTACCCTCACAGATACGCAGTATTTT. Translating gives CASSPAGLTLTDTQYF. This chain uses TRBV2 with TRBJ2-3, with D tentatively TRBD2 (5 bases). The CDR3 consists of 16 residues. Germline V gives CDR1 SNHLY, CDR2 FYNNEI. V lost 5 bases and J 2 bases, leaving 17 bases between the germline ends.

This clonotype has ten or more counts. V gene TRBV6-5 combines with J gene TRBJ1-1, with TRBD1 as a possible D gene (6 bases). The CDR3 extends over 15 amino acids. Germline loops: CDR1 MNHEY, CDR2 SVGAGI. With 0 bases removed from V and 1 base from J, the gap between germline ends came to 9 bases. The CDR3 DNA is TGTGCCAGCAGTTACTCGAGGGGGTCGAACACTGAAGCTTTCTTT. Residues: CASSYSRGSNTEAFF.